The clone carrying this TCR beta chain was seen only a few times. Antigen specificity is unknown. This specimen belongs to a study of cytomegalovirus exposure and HLA in healthy donors. General study points: Of the V segments, some could not be distinguished, including TRBV6-2 and TRBV6-3, and were excluded. In a later analysis, parvovirus B19, influenza, CMV and Epstein-Barr virus appeared linked to several top co-occurrence clusters. Researchers reported from a later analysis that most CMV-associated TCR beta chains appeared HLA-restricted. Follow-up analysis later connected one missense variant in DCLRE1C with trimming of TCR beta V- and J-genes.

The germline V and J ends were trimmed by 4 bases and 5 bases, with 12 bases remaining between them. The CDR3 has 14 amino acids. Germline assignment: CDR1 MGHRA and CDR2 YSYEKL. In the PCR, 60 Vbeta and 13 Jbeta primers were used. Clones were sequenced by immunoSEQ multiplex PCR, and TCRdb holds only the in-frame ones, with some missing. Counted here are approximately 120,000 clones, about 76% occurring once; the ten biggest clones make up 13%. The TCR was taken from a woman aged 60-70 years in good health and CMV-seropositive. The sequenced sample consisted of PBMCs. The rearrangement joins TRBV4-1 to TRBJ2-1; D gene uncertain. In DNA form, the CDR3 reads TGCGCCAGCAGCCGCGTGGAGTACCACAATGAGCAGTTCTTC. The encoded protein is CASSRVEYHNEQFF.